These 29 T cell receptor beta chains originate from one sample sequenced in a study of T cell responses to AZD1222 COVID-19 vaccine. Data came from immunoSEQ multiplex PCR; TCRdb stores just in-frame clones and leaves some out. The table lists more than 100,000 clones, roughly 85% of them singletons, with more than 7.5% in the top ten. This specimen was peripheral blood, taken 28 days after the second dose of the MenACWY control vaccine. The receptors originated from an adult who received the MenACWY meningococcal vaccine as a control.

The V and J genes are TRBV6-6 and TRBJ1-2; possibly TRBD1 for D (6 bases). The germline V and J ends were trimmed by 8 bases and 3 bases, with 10 bases remaining between them. The germline V gene has CDR1 MNHNY and CDR2 SVGAGI (reference sequence). The CDR3 is 12 amino acids. The CDR3 DNA reads TGTGCCAGCCAGGACAGAGACTATGGCTACACCTTC. Amino acids: CASQDRDYGYTF.

The V gene is TRBV4-2, the J gene TRBJ1-1; D call uncertain. V was trimmed by 1 base and J by 6 bases, leaving 6 bases between them. CDR1 is LGHNA, CDR2 YNFKEQ, per germline. This CDR3 comprises 12 residues. CDR3 sequence (DNA): TGTGCCAGCAGCCAAGGGACGCCTGAAGCTTTCTTT. This translates into CASSQGTPEAFF.

V and J are TRBV6-2 or TRBV6-3 and TRBJ1-2; D ambiguous. The V and J ends lost 5 bases and 7 bases respectively, with 17 bases between them. This CDR3 is 14 amino acids long. Germline assignment: CDR1 MNHEY and CDR2 SVGEGT. The CDR3 region is CASSPDYLGPGYTF. DNA for the CDR3: TGTGCCAGCAGTCCGGACTATTTAGGACCTGGCTACACCTTC.

The rearrangement links TRBV7-2 to TRBJ2-2; D is uncertain. V lost 10 bases and J 5 bases, leaving 17 bases between the germline ends. Germline CDR1 and CDR2: SGHTA and FQGNSA. The length of the CDR3 is 14 residues. In nucleotides, the CDR3 is TGTGCCACCCAACTATACAGCAAGACCGGGGAGCTGTTTTTT. Residues: CATQLYSKTGELFF.

The gene calls are TRBV7-2 and TRBJ2-5, with TRBD2 matching 8 bases. Looked up from germline, CDR1 is SGHTA and CDR2 is FQGNSA. Trimming took 3 bases from V and 1 from J; bases not matched to a gene: 7. This CDR3 comprises 16 residues. The chain's CDR3 is CASSFNGGRTQETQYF. The CDR3, as DNA: TGTGCCAGCAGCTTTAATGGCGGGAGGACCCAAGAGACCCAGTACTTC.

The chain joins TRBV27 to TRBJ1-5; D perhaps matches TRBD1 (5 bases). Germline V gives CDR1 MNHEY, CDR2 SMNVEV (reference sequence). This CDR3 comprises 16 residues. V was trimmed by 3 bases and J by 4 bases, leaving 16 bases between them. Here the CDR3 reads CASSLSGATFNQPQHF. CDR3 DNA: TGTGCCAGCAGTTTGTCCGGGGCCACCTTTAATCAGCCCCAGCATTTT.

J is TRBJ2-2 and V is TRBV2; D remains unclear. V lost 6 bases to trimming and J lost 2 bases, with 4 bases between them. The germline V gene has CDR1 SNHLY and CDR2 FYNNEI. The CDR3 is made up of 12 amino acids. CDR3 in amino acids: CASRGNTGELFF. In DNA, the CDR3 is TGTGCCAGCAGGGGTAACACCGGGGAGCTGTTTTTT. The full variable domain, rest sourced from reference TRBV2 and TRBJ2-2, is EPEVTQTPSHQVTQMGQEVILRCVPISNHLYFYWYRQILGQKVEFLVSFYNNEISEKSEIFDDQFSVERPDGSNFTLKIRSTKLEDSAMYFCASRGNTGELFFGEGSRLTVL.

This clone was observed once. This sequence joins TRBV27 and TRBJ2-1; 8 bases are shared with TRBD2. Germline V lookup: CDR1 MNHEY, CDR2 SMNVEV (reference sequence). This CDR3 region has 15 residues. Trimming took 5 bases from V and 7 from J; bases not matched to a gene: 10. CDR3 protein: CASSPSGGWLNEQFF. CDR3 nucleotide sequence: TGTGCCAGCAGTCCCTCGGGAGGGTGGTTGAATGAGCAGTTCTTC.

The V and J genes are TRBV15 and TRBJ1-5; no reliable D call. Germline assignment: CDR1 LNHNV and CDR2 YYDKDF (reference sequence). The CDR3 spans 15 residues. Trimming pared 0 bases from V and 3 bases from J, leaving 9 bases between. CDR3 region: CATSRDPQINQPQHF. For the CDR3, the DNA is TGTGCCACCAGCAGAGATCCCCAGATCAATCAGCCCCAGCATTTT.

V and J are TRBV11-2 and TRBJ1-1; tentatively, D is TRBD1 (5 bases). Germline-derived CDR1 and CDR2 are SGHAT and FQNNGV. The CDR3 covers 13 residues. Trimming took off 5 bases at V and 4 bases at J, with 11 bases between the two ends. The CDR3 DNA follows: TGTGCCAGCAGCCTCAGGGCTAGCACTGAAGCTTTCTTT. Amino acid sequence: CASSLRASTEAFF.

This chain joins TRBV15 and TRBJ2-3, with D unclear. The CDR3 sequence is 13 residues long. V lost 3 bases, J lost 3 bases, and 7 bases lay in between. Germline CDR1 LNHNV, CDR2 YYDKDF (reference sequence). The DNA of the CDR3 is TGTGCCACCAGCAGGTCCCCTACAGATACGCAGTATTTT. This codes for CATSRSPTDTQYF.

This chain uses TRBV5-5 with TRBJ2-5, with TRBD1 matching 7 bases. This CDR3 spans 14 amino acids. The germline gives CDR1 SGHKS, CDR2 YYEKEE (reference sequence). Losses at the gene ends were 5 bases for V and 2 bases for J; bases not matched to a gene: 6. The DNA for the CDR3 is TGTGCCAGCAGACCCGACAGGGTACAAGAGACCCAGTACTTC. Encoded protein: CASRPDRVQETQYF.

The count of this clone is one. This chain joins TRBV19 and TRBJ1-2; 8 bases agree with TRBD1. V gave up 8 bases and J gave up 0 bases; unmatched junction bases: 8. Germline values: CDR1 LNHDA, CDR2 SQIVND (reference sequence). The CDR3 has 15 residues. The CDR3 reads CASLGTGVSNYGYTF. In nucleotides, the CDR3 is TGTGCCAGTTTAGGGACAGGAGTCTCTAACTATGGCTACACCTTC.

The genes are TRBV4-1 and TRBJ2-7; D not resolved. Per the germline V gene, CDR1 is MGHRA and CDR2 is YSYEKL. The V end was cut by 1 base, the J end by 3 bases, with 13 bases between. CDR3 length: 15 residues. The CDR3 protein is CASSQASQTIYEQYF. DNA for the CDR3: TGCGCCAGCAGCCAAGCAAGCCAGACGATCTACGAGCAGTACTTC.

The chain joins TRBV12-3 or TRBV12-4 to TRBJ2-7; no clear D gene. This CDR3 has 13 amino acids. V lost 2 bases and J lost 2, with 7 bases in between. This CDR3 reads CASSLHQTYEQYF. The CDR3 DNA sequence: TGTGCCAGCAGTTTACATCAAACCTACGAGCAGTACTTC.

The chain combines TRBV5-5 with TRBJ1-1; D is possibly TRBD1 (5 bases). V lost 0 bases, J lost 0 bases, and 9 bases lay in between. The germline V gene encodes CDR1 SGHKS and CDR2 YYEKEE (reference sequence). The CDR3 consists of 15 residues. The CDR3 region has the DNA TGTGCCAGCAGCTTGGATGGGGCGTTGAACACTGAAGCTTTCTTT. Translating gives CASSLDGALNTEAFF.

This chain uses TRBV3-1 (or the pseudogene TRBV3-2) with TRBJ2-7; tentative D call: TRBD1 (6 bases). Trimming pared 0 bases from V and 11 bases from J, leaving 14 bases between. Germline V gives CDR1 LGHDT, CDR2 YNNKEL (reference sequence). The CDR3 extends over 13 amino acids. This CDR3 is CASSQDRITGKYF. CDR3 sequence (DNA): TGTGCCAGCAGCCAAGATAGGATAACAGGGAAGTACTTC.

The V call is TRBV11-2, the J call TRBJ1-6; TRBD1 might be the D (5 bases). This CDR3 is built from 16 residues. Germline V gives CDR1 SGHAT, CDR2 FQNNGV. The V gene lost 5 bases and the J gene lost 5 bases, with 16 bases spanning the gap. The CDR3 loop is CASSADNLRDNSPLHF. CDR3 in DNA: TGTGCCAGCAGCGCGGACAATCTGAGGGATAATTCACCCCTCCACTTT.

The chain carries TRBV5-1 and TRBJ1-6; perhaps TRBD1 as D (5 bases). This CDR3 is built from 17 residues. The germline CDR1 and CDR2 sequences are SGHRS and YFSETQ. V was trimmed by 4 bases and J by 4 bases, leaving 18 bases between them. CDR3 bases: TGCGCCAGCAGCGTCGAAGGACAACAAGATTATAATTCACCCCTCCACTTT. It encodes CASSVEGQQDYNSPLHF.

The rearrangement links TRBV3-1 (or the pseudogene TRBV3-2) to TRBJ1-1; possibly TRBD1 for D (6 bases). The CDR3 runs to 15 residues. V lost 0 bases and J lost 7, with 15 bases in between. CDR1 is LGHDT, CDR2 YNNKEL, per germline (reference sequence). The CDR3: CASSQDWGGLGEAFF. The DNA for the CDR3 is TGTGCCAGCAGCCAAGATTGGGGGGGGCTCGGTGAAGCTTTCTTT.

V and J are TRBV11-2 and TRBJ2-5; D not certain. The germline gives CDR1 SGHAT, CDR2 FQNNGV. V lost 4 bases and J lost 5, with 5 bases in between. The CDR3 runs to 11 residues. In nucleotides, the CDR3 is TGTGCCAGCAGCTACGGGGAGACCCAGTACTTC. Its translation: CASSYGETQYF. Using reference TRBV11-2 and TRBJ2-5 for the parts outside the CDR3, the full variable domain is EAGVAQSPRYKIIEKRQSVAFWCNPISGHATLYWYQQILGQGPKLLIQFQNNGVVDDSQLPKDRFSAERLKGVDSTLKIQPAKLEDSAVYLCASSYGETQYFGPGTRLLVL.

Only one count was recorded for this clone. V and J are TRBV19 and TRBJ1-1; 9 nucleotides align to TRBD1. The CDR3 is made up of 18 amino acids. Germline trimming cut 5 bases from V and 0 bases from J; bases unmatched to any gene: 13. Per germline, CDR1 LNHDA and CDR2 SQIVND (reference sequence). The CDR3 loop reads CASSGPQGALIMNTEAFF. The CDR3, as DNA: TGTGCCAGTAGTGGCCCACAGGGGGCTCTGATTATGAACACTGAAGCTTTCTTT.

The chain carries TRBV11-3 and TRBJ1-3, with D perhaps matching TRBD1 (5 bases). Germline CDR1 SGHNT, CDR2 YENEEA. This CDR3 spans 16 amino acids. Trimming shortened V by 0 bases and J by 0 bases, and 9 bases separated the two germline ends. CDR3 bases: TGTGCCAGCAGCTTAGAAGGGACCGTCTCTGGAAACACCATATATTTT. Amino acids: CASSLEGTVSGNTIYF.

The CDR3 region has the DNA TGTGCCAGCAGCCAAGAATCGCGTAGCGGGGGCAATGAGCAGTTCTTC. Its protein product is CASSQESRSGGNEQFF. The chain couples TRBV3-1 (or the pseudogene TRBV3-2) to TRBJ2-1, with TRBD2 matching 9 bases. The CDR3 runs 16 residues. V trimming: 0 bases; J trimming: 6 bases; junction bases outside the gene matches: 6. From germline, CDR1 is LGHDT and CDR2 YNNKEL (reference sequence).

V and J are TRBV4-1 and TRBJ2-6; D is perhaps TRBD2 (6 bases). CDR3 size: 16 residues. Germline values: CDR1 MGHRA, CDR2 YSYEKL. V shed 1 base and J shed 2 bases, with 9 bases lying between them. The CDR3, as DNA: TGCGCCAGCAGCCAAGCGGGACTCGCTGGGGCCAACGTCCTGACTTTC. Its protein product is CASSQAGLAGANVLTF.

The chain couples TRBV3-1 (or the pseudogene TRBV3-2) to TRBJ1-2; possible D gene TRBD1, 6 bases. The V end lost 0 bases, the J end lost 8 bases, and 16 bases lay between the germline ends. The V gene's germline CDR1 is LGHDT and CDR2 YNNKEL (reference sequence). The CDR3 extends over 15 amino acids. CDR3 region: CASSQDPGGAKGYTF. The CDR3 DNA reads as TGTGCCAGCAGCCAAGACCCCGGGGGGGCGAAGGGCTACACCTTC.

The rearrangement joins TRBV4-3 to TRBJ1-2; D remains ambiguous. V was clipped by 0 bases and J by 0 bases, with 8 bases between them. CDR1 is LGHNA and CDR2 is YSLEER in the germline V gene. The CDR3 consists of 15 residues. The CDR3 here is CASSQERISNYGYTF. The CDR3 coding sequence is TGCGCCAGCAGCCAAGAGAGGATTTCTAACTATGGCTACACCTTC.

This sequence joins TRBV2 and TRBJ1-1; 7 positions match TRBD1. The V segment lost 5 bases and the J segment 5 bases; nucleotides outside the gene matches: 2. CDR1 is SNHLY, CDR2 FYNNEI, per germline. This CDR3 has 12 residues. CDR3 residues: CASSSRGTEAFF. The CDR3 coding sequence is TGTGCCAGCAGTAGCAGGGGGACTGAAGCTTTCTTT.

The gene calls are TRBV7-9 and TRBJ2-7, with a possible D match to TRBD2 (7 bases). The V gene's germline CDR1 is SEHNR and CDR2 FQNEAQ (reference sequence). V was cut by 0 bases and J by 7 bases, with 13 bases left in between. The CDR3 sequence is 14 residues long. This CDR3 reads CASSLARGGVEQYF. The CDR3, as DNA: TGTGCCAGCAGCTTAGCGAGGGGGGGTGTTGAGCAGTACTTC.